Shown below are 16 T cell receptor beta chains from a single sample sequenced in a study of T cells after yellow fever vaccination (dated by TCRdb to between 2018 and 2021). The treatment or condition label, as the study defines it: live attenuated yellow fever vaccine strain. The library was generated by 5' RACE. Instrument on record: Illumina NovaSeq 6000. The raw public data were reprocessed by TCRdb itself: fastp quality trimming at Q25, MiXCR clonotype calling, in-frame beta chains only. Records with the same CDR3 protein are collapsed into one entry carrying the most frequent genes and DNA. Across this sample there are approximately 250,000 distinct CDR3 sequences, with over 3% seen only once. In total, the top ten clones hold 19% of the sample. The starting material was PBMCs, obtained 15 days after the yellow fever booster vaccination. Source of these receptors: a man aged 18 to 35 who received the YFV17D yellow fever vaccine.

This clonotype occurred many times. The chain uses TRBV5-1 and TRBJ2-7, with D possibly being TRBD2 (6 bases). CDR3 size: 14 residues. V lost 3 bases and J 6 bases, leaving 16 bases between the germline ends. Germline V gene data show CDR1 as SGHRS and CDR2 as YFSETQ. For the CDR3, the DNA is TGCGCCAGCAGCTCTGGGACTTTAGGATTCGAGCAGTACTTC. This codes for CASSSGTLGFEQYF.

This clonotype showed up many times. The chain recombines TRBV5-1 with TRBJ2-5; the match to TRBD2 covers 12 bases. Germline V gene lookup returns CDR1 SGHRS and CDR2 YFSETQ. The CDR3 contains 16 residues. Trimming at V came to 4 bases and at J to 3 bases, leaving 7 bases not matched to a gene. Written as DNA, the CDR3 is TGCGCCAGCAGCCCCACGTGGACTAGCGGGGAAGAGACCCAGTACTTC. Amino acids: CASSPTWTSGEETQYF.

This clonotype was seen ten or more times. The rearrangement uses TRBV7-9 and TRBJ1-5; 11 positions match TRBD1. The trim removed 4 bases at V and 0 bases at J, leaving 5 bases unmatched. The CDR3 has 17 residues. Germline V gene lookup returns CDR1 SEHNR and CDR2 FQNEAQ (reference sequence). CDR3 in amino acids: CASSSGQGVGSNQPQHF. Written as DNA, the CDR3 is TGTGCCAGCAGCTCGGGACAGGGGGTTGGTAGCAATCAGCCCCAGCATTTT. Looking up the rest from reference TRBV7-9 and TRBJ1-5 gives the full variable domain: DTGVSQNPRHKITKRGQNVTFRCDPISEHNRLYWYRQTLGQGPEFLTYFQNEAQLEKSRLLSDRFSAERPKGSFSTLEIQRTEQGDSAMYLCASSSGQGVGSNQPQHFGDGTRLSIL.

The sample holds many counts of this clonotype. J is TRBJ2-7 and V is TRBV5-1; weak D call: TRBD1 (6 bases). Germline values: CDR1 SGHRS, CDR2 YFSETQ. The CDR3 covers 15 residues. V was pared by 1 base and J by 4 bases, with 15 bases between. CDR3 bases: TGCGCCAGCAGCTTGTACCCAGGGGCGAGATACGAGCAGTACTTC. Translated, it gives CASSLYPGARYEQYF.

This clonotype was counted many times. This rearrangement joins TRBV7-2 to TRBJ1-2; 9 nucleotides agree with TRBD1. Germline CDR1 and CDR2: SGHTA and FQGNSA. The CDR3 runs 13 residues. Unmatched junction bases numbered 5, after V lost 7 bases and J lost 5 bases. The CDR3 here is CASTTGTGYGYTF. CDR3 bases: TGTGCCAGCACCACCGGGACAGGGTATGGCTACACCTTC.

A note on this clonotype: One junction end does not reproduce the germline sequence, and a read error may be involved. The rearrangement joins TRBV7-7 to TRBJ2-2, with D uncertain. This CDR3 comprises 12 residues. Germline CDR1 is SSHAT and CDR2 is FNYEAQ (reference sequence). Here the CDR3 DNA reads TGTGCTAGCAGCCAACCCCCTGGGGAGCTGTTTTTT. Protein: CASSQPPGELFF. Using reference TRBV7-7 and TRBJ2-2 for the parts outside the CDR3, the full variable domain is GAGVSQSPRYKVTKRGQDVTLRCDPISSHATLYWYQQALGQGPEFLTYFNYEAQPDKSGLPSDRFSAERPEGSISTLTIQRTEQRDSAMYRCASSQPPGELFFGEGSRLTVL.

This clonotype came up many times. V is TRBV20-1 and J is TRBJ1-5, with TRBD1 matching over 10 bases. Trimming removed 6 bases from V and 8 bases from J; junction bases left unmatched: 10. The germline V gene has CDR1 DFQATT and CDR2 SNEGSKA (reference sequence). The CDR3 totals 14 residues. DNA of the CDR3: TGCAGTGCACCCGGGACAGGGGCAGGGGAGCCCCAGCATTTT. Its translation is CSAPGTGAGEPQHF.

The table lists this clonotype with many counts. The rearrangement joins TRBV7-2 to TRBJ1-1; TRBD1 matches at 9 bases. V was clipped by 3 bases and J by 5 bases; unmatched bases: 4. The CDR3 has 14 residues. Per the germline V gene, CDR1 is SGHTA and CDR2 is FQGNSA. The CDR3 spells CASSFGTGRTEAFF. The CDR3 DNA follows: TGTGCCAGCAGCTTTGGGACAGGGAGGACTGAAGCTTTCTTT.

This clonotype was seen at least ten times. Written as DNA, the CDR3 is TGTGCCAGCAGTCAAGACAGGGTACGCGGCTACACCTTC. Translated: CASSQDRVRGYTF. The chain couples TRBV2 to TRBJ1-2; 7 bases map to TRBD1. Trimming took 5 bases from V and 8 from J; bases not matched to a gene: 8. From germline, CDR1 is SNHLY and CDR2 FYNNEI. CDR3 length equals 13 residues.

This clonotype has at least ten counts. Here the CDR3 DNA reads TGCGCCAGCAGTGTCACAGGGGGCATATCCTATAATTCACCCCTCCACTTT. It is translated as CASSVTGGISYNSPLHF. This chain connects TRBV10-2 to TRBJ1-6, with 9 bases aligning to TRBD1. Germline CDR1 reads WSHSY; CDR2 reads SAAADI. This CDR3 is 17 amino acids long. The V gene end was trimmed by 4 bases and the J gene end by 1 base; junction bases not matched to a gene: 5.

In its sample, this clonotype was seen many times. The V call is TRBV5-1, the J call TRBJ1-1; no definite D call. Germline V gene data show CDR1 as SGHRS and CDR2 as YFSETQ. Deletions cut 0 bases from V and 1 base from J, with 13 bases between. CDR3 length equals 16 residues. CDR3 loop: CASSLDVTGGNTEAFF. The CDR3 nucleotides read TGCGCCAGCAGCTTGGACGTGACGGGTGGGAACACTGAAGCTTTCTTT.

The V call is TRBV20-1, the J call TRBJ1-2; TRBD1 matches 7 bases. V was clipped by 6 bases and J by 1 base; unmatched bases: 5. CDR3 size: 13 residues. Germline V gene lookup returns CDR1 DFQATT and CDR2 SNEGSKA (reference sequence). This chain's CDR3 is CSAPGQINYGYTF. The CDR3 nucleotides read TGCAGTGCGCCGGGACAGATTAACTATGGCTACACCTTC.

The J gene is TRBJ1-5, the V gene TRBV10-3; TRBD1 agrees at 8 bases. There are 16 residues in the CDR3. Trimming removed 6 bases from V and 1 base from J; junction bases left unmatched: 8. Germline loops: CDR1 ENHRY, CDR2 SYGVKD. CDR3: CAISPGSGGSNQPQHF. CDR3 in DNA: TGTGCCATCAGCCCCGGGTCAGGGGGCAGCAATCAGCCCCAGCATTTT.

The CDR3 DNA sequence: TGTGCCAGCTCACCGGGACAGGGGGACTACTACGAGCAGTACTTC. It yields the protein CASSPGQGDYYEQYF. The gene calls are TRBV18 and TRBJ2-7, with 11 bases aligning to TRBD1. In germline, CDR1 is KGHSH, CDR2 LQKENI. V lost 3 bases and J lost 3; bases outside the gene matches: 4. This CDR3 spans 15 amino acids.

This clonotype was observed at least ten times. The chain couples TRBV10-3 to TRBJ1-2; D gene uncertain. The CDR3 totals 11 residues. V was cut by 2 bases and J by 8 bases, with 6 bases left in between. From germline, CDR1 is ENHRY and CDR2 SYGVKD. The CDR3 reads CAISEEEGYTF. The CDR3 nucleotides read TGTGCCATCAGTGAGGAAGAGGGCTACACCTTC.

This clonotype was observed many times. V usage is TRBV27 and J usage is TRBJ2-7; D uncertain. Germline CDR1 is MNHEY and CDR2 is SMNVEV (reference sequence). V was shortened by 2 bases and J by 2 bases, with 7 bases between the two germline ends. The CDR3 totals 13 residues. CDR3 sequence reads: CASSLERTYEQYF. The CDR3, as DNA: TGTGCCAGCAGTTTAGAAAGAACCTACGAGCAGTACTTC.